This T cell receptor beta chain was captured by sequencing in a study of cytomegalovirus exposure and HLA in healthy donors. Trimming removed 3 bases from V and 7 bases from J, with 19 bases in between. This CDR3 has 15 amino acids. Germline loops: CDR1 KGHSH, CDR2 LQKENI. The PCR had 60 Vbeta and 13 Jbeta primers. Assay: immunoSEQ multiplex PCR; the TCRdb copy retains only in-frame clones and omits some. The table has approximately 100,000 clones, about 80% seen once; the top ten hold approximately 3.7%. J is TRBJ2-7 and V is TRBV18, with TRBD1 as a possible D gene (6 bases). The material sequenced was PBMCs. The TCR comes from a female donor in good health and CMV-seropositive. CDR3: CASSPRTVGADEQYF. The DNA for the CDR3 is TGTGCCAGCTCACCCCGGACAGTGGGGGCGGATGAGCAGTACTTC.